This T cell receptor beta chain was sequenced for a study of human versus mouse CDR3 diversity and MHC coevolution. Overall study: Samples had between roughly 0.6 x 10^7 and 1.8 x 10^7 valid reads. Study outcomes and limitations: Clonal inequality was lowest in most of the three human donors. Mice had fewer CDR3 deletions and insertions than humans on average. Humans had the largest estimated TCR beta repertoire, some 1.7 million clonotypes.

Clones were sequenced by immunoSEQ multiplex PCR, and TCRdb holds only the in-frame ones, with some missing. There are tens of thousands of clones in the sample; roughly 93% occur only once, and approximately 1.5% lies in the top ten. Germline V gene sequence: CDR1 SGHVS, CDR2 FQNEAQ. This CDR3 contains 15 residues. Trimming removed 2 bases from V and 9 bases from J, with 14 bases in between. This clone showed up just once. Its antigen is undetermined. The sample comprised naive CD4+ T cells from blood. Sample subset: CD45RO-negative CD62L-positive naive CD4 T cells. The V and J genes are TRBV7-8 and TRBJ1-6; no clear D. The receptor was isolated from a person between 25 and 70 years old in good health. The CDR3, as DNA: TGTGCCAGCAGCTTAAGTCTCCATAGTAGTTCACCCCTCCACTTT. It yields the protein CASSLSLHSSSPLHF. The full variable domain, its missing parts supplied by reference TRBV7-8 and TRBJ1-6, is GAGVSQSPRYKVAKRGQDVALRCDPISGHVSLFWYQQALGQGPEFLTYFQNEAQLDKSGLPSDRFFAERPEGSVSTLKIQRTQQEDSAVYLCASSLSLHSSSPLHFGNGTRLTVT.